The 20 T cell receptor beta chains below were found in one sample sequenced in a study of post-analysis software for immune sequencing data. What these receptors recognize is not known. Sequencing libraries made from TCR beta cDNA carried unique molecular identifiers. TCRdb re-called the PCR reads through MiXCR, storing one row per CDR3 protein. The sample has about 820,000 distinct CDR3 sequences, around 50% seen once. Points from the study as a whole: Patients showed TRBV5-6, TRBV5-1 and TRBV20-1 among a few TRBV segments more frequent than in controls.

Sequencing was performed on blood. Receptors were obtained from a girl under 18 with multiple sclerosis.

This clonotype was counted only a few times. The V and J genes are TRBV6-2 or TRBV6-3 and TRBJ2-7; D gene ambiguous. Germline-derived CDR1 and CDR2 are MNHEY and SVGEGT. V lost 2 bases, J lost 0 bases, and 11 bases lay in between. CDR3 length: 15 amino acids. This CDR3 is CASSYIGSNSYEQYF. The CDR3 DNA is TGTGCCAGCAGTTACATCGGCAGCAACTCCTACGAGCAGTACTTC.

The J gene is TRBJ2-7, the V gene TRBV20-1; 10 bases align to TRBD2. Per the germline V gene, CDR1 is DFQATT and CDR2 is SNEGSKA (reference sequence). V dropped 3 bases and J dropped 3; count of bases not matched to a gene: 5. The CDR3 length is 14 residues. As DNA, the CDR3 is TGCAGTGCTAGGCTAGCGGGAGTTAACTACGAGCAGTACTTC. As protein: CSARLAGVNYEQYF.

This clonotype was seen a handful of times. The chain has TRBV20-1 and TRBJ2-7, with 7 bases matching TRBD1. V trimming: 3 bases; J trimming: 2 bases; junction bases outside the gene matches: 4. Germline lookup yields CDR1 DFQATT and CDR2 SNEGSKA (reference sequence). This CDR3 is 13 amino acids long. For the CDR3, the DNA is TGCAGTGCTAGCCCGGACAGGACCTACGAGCAGTACTTC. Encoded protein: CSASPDRTYEQYF.

This clonotype showed up just a few times. V usage is TRBV10-2 and J usage is TRBJ2-7; D gene ambiguous. This CDR3 contains 15 residues. V was shortened by 7 bases and J by 3 bases, with 19 bases between the two germline ends. Germline CDR1 reads WSHSY; CDR2 reads SAAADI. The DNA of the CDR3 is TGCGCCAGCACCACAAAAGGCGGCTTGTTCTACGAGCAGTACTTC. It translates to CASTTKGGLFYEQYF.

The genes are TRBV5-6 and TRBJ2-1; TRBD2 matches at 13 bases. The germline V gene encodes CDR1 SGHDT and CDR2 YYEEEE. CDR3 length: 19 amino acids. Losses at the gene ends were 2 bases for V and 7 bases for J; bases not matched to a gene: 15. The CDR3 reads CASSFRHKTGTSGTNEQFF. CDR3 nucleotide sequence: TGTGCCAGCAGCTTTAGACACAAAACGGGGACTAGCGGGACGAATGAGCAGTTCTTC.

The gene calls are TRBV5-1 and TRBJ2-1; D call uncertain. The germline V and J ends were trimmed by 4 bases and 0 bases, with 14 bases remaining between them. This CDR3 spans 16 amino acids. CDR1 and CDR2 (germline): SGHRS, YFSETQ. For the CDR3, the DNA is TGCGCCAGCAGCCCCTCTCCTTACAGCTCCTACAATGAGCAGTTCTTC. It yields the protein CASSPSPYSSYNEQFF.

This chain connects TRBV4-1 to TRBJ2-3, with unresolved D. The germline V gene encodes CDR1 MGHRA and CDR2 YSYEKL. The V end was cut by 3 bases, the J end by 5 bases, with 6 bases between. The CDR3 is made up of 12 amino acids. CDR3 in amino acids: CASSHVKDTQYF. Written as DNA, the CDR3 is TGCGCCAGCAGCCACGTTAAAGATACGCAGTATTTT.

The CDR3 bases are TGCAGTGCTAGAGATGTCACTAGCGAGGCCGGACTGGCGACGCAGTATTTT. Amino acids: CSARDVTSEAGLATQYF. The chain employs TRBV20-1 and TRBJ2-3; the match to TRBD2 covers 7 bases. J was trimmed by 9 bases and V by 0 bases; bases with no gene match: 18. CDR1 is DFQATT and CDR2 is SNEGSKA in the germline V gene (reference sequence). This CDR3 has 17 residues.

This rearrangement joins TRBV6-5 to TRBJ1-1, with 7 bases that match TRBD1. There are 17 residues in the CDR3. CDR1 MNHEY and CDR2 SVGAGI come from the germline V gene. With V trimmed by 0 bases and J by 5 bases, 12 bases remained unmatched. The CDR3 protein is CASSYSPYALQGTEAFF. CDR3 sequence (DNA): TGTGCCAGCAGTTACTCGCCCTACGCTTTACAGGGGACTGAAGCTTTCTTT.

The rearrangement joins TRBV6-1 to TRBJ1-2; D gene ambiguous. Germline V lookup: CDR1 MNHNS, CDR2 SASEGT. The CDR3 runs 14 residues. Trimming left V 1 base short and J 5 bases short, with 11 bases between. The CDR3 region has the DNA TGTGCCAGCAGTGAAGATGGCAGGCAATATGGCTACACCTTC. It translates to CASSEDGRQYGYTF.

The rearrangement links TRBV29-1 to TRBJ2-7, with TRBD2 as a possible D gene (6 bases). The J call may be wrong; the DNA end is better matched by TRBJ2-5. CDR1 is SQVTM, CDR2 ANQGSEA, per germline. The CDR3 extends over 14 amino acids. The CDR3 reads CSAAPMGGKETQYF. The CDR3 DNA reads as TGCAGCGCCGCCCCGATGGGAGGAAAAGAGACCCAGTACTTC.

The chain recombines TRBV20-1 with TRBJ2-5; D gene unclear. The CDR3 runs to 12 residues. V was clipped by 7 bases and J by 4 bases, with 13 bases between them. Germline loops: CDR1 DFQATT, CDR2 SNEGSKA (reference sequence). The CDR3 sequence is CSGLVARETQYF. DNA for the CDR3: TGCAGTGGGCTTGTGGCGAGAGAGACCCAGTACTTC.

This clonotype was counted between two and nine times. The V gene is TRBV5-5, the J gene TRBJ2-1; D is perhaps TRBD1 (5 bases). The CDR3 totals 14 residues. The germline V and J ends were trimmed by 4 bases and 5 bases, with 13 bases remaining between them. Germline loops: CDR1 SGHKS, CDR2 YYEKEE (reference sequence). The CDR3 bases are TGTGCCAGCAGCCCTTGGGGCACAAACAATGAGCAGTTCTTC. Its protein is CASSPWGTNNEQFF.

This clonotype was counted once. V usage is TRBV12-3 or TRBV12-4 and J usage is TRBJ2-1; TRBD2 aligns across 7 bases. The CDR3 runs 18 residues. The junction had 13 bases not matched to a gene; V was cut back by 5 bases and J by 0 bases. CDR3 bases: TGTGCCAGCAGTCCCCGGCGTGGGGGGGGGGACTCCTACAATGAGCAGTTCTTC. Translation gives CASSPRRGGGDSYNEQFF.

This clonotype was detected only a few times. V gene TRBV29-1 combines with J gene TRBJ1-1, with TRBD1 matching 7 bases. Germline V gives CDR1 SQVTM, CDR2 ANQGSEA. The CDR3 has 15 amino acids. The V gene end was trimmed by 6 bases and the J gene end by 0 bases; junction bases not matched to a gene: 10. CDR3 in amino acids: CSVGTAVTVNTEAFF. Written as DNA, the CDR3 is TGCAGCGTGGGGACAGCAGTTACCGTGAACACTGAAGCTTTCTTT.

This clonotype was seen just once. The rearrangement joins TRBV5-1 to TRBJ1-1; TRBD1 matches 11 bases. V was pared by 4 bases and J by 6 bases, with 14 bases of the junction left unmatched. From germline, CDR1 is SGHRS and CDR2 YFSETQ. The CDR3 spans 17 residues. The CDR3 is CASSPSLGQGAFAEAFF. The CDR3 coding sequence is TGCGCCAGCAGCCCATCCCTAGGACAGGGGGCTTTCGCTGAAGCTTTCTTT.

The chain carries TRBV10-3 and TRBJ2-3; 9 bases are a match to TRBD2. In germline, CDR1 is ENHRY, CDR2 SYGVKD. The CDR3 is made up of 19 amino acids. The trim removed 6 bases at V and 3 bases at J, leaving 19 bases unmatched. The CDR3 spells CAISPLEGGGALETDTQYF. The CDR3, as DNA: TGTGCCATCAGCCCCCTCGAGGGCGGGGGGGCTTTGGAGACAGATACGCAGTATTTT.

This chain joins TRBV20-1 and TRBJ2-5; the D gene is possibly TRBD1 (7 bases). The CDR3 is made up of 14 amino acids. V was clipped by 2 bases and J by 11 bases, with 21 bases between them. Germline lookup yields CDR1 DFQATT and CDR2 SNEGSKA (reference sequence). The CDR3 here is CSARPLRDSFGQYF. Here the CDR3 DNA reads TGCAGTGCTAGACCCTTGCGGGACAGCTTTGGGCAGTACTTC.

The chain combines TRBV4-1 with TRBJ1-2, with D unresolved. Trimming removed 1 base from V and 3 bases from J, with 9 bases in between. The CDR3 runs to 14 residues. Germline V lookup: CDR1 MGHRA, CDR2 YSYEKL. CDR3 sequence (DNA): TGCGCCAGCAGCCAAGGAACGGTTGACTATGGCTACACCTTC. Residues: CASSQGTVDYGYTF.

V usage is TRBV12-3 or TRBV12-4 and J usage is TRBJ2-7; D unresolved. Matching the DNA end better, TRBJ2-5 makes the J call doubtful. The CDR3 covers 15 residues. This CDR3 is CASSFFRVRAETQYF. CDR3 DNA: TGTGCCAGCAGTTTTTTTCGGGTCAGAGCGGAGACCCAGTACTTC.